This T cell receptor (beta chain) was captured by sequencing in a study of shared clonotypes between healthy human individuals. Turning to the study itself: Per-donor plates numbered three CD4 naive, three CD4 memory, two CD8 naive and one CD8 memory.

The split of CD4+ cells yielded CD45RA+ naive and CD45RA-negative memory subsets. Overall study results and limits: Sharing across four donors was highest in naive CD4 (approximately 5%) and lowest in memory CD8 (0.4%).

The CDR3 consists of 18 residues. The germline V gene has CDR1 SGHAT and CDR2 FQNNGV. Trimming took 6 bases from V and 0 from J, leaving 22 bases between them. As for this clone: The target antigen is unknown.

Clones were read by immunoSEQ multiplex PCR, and TCRdb kept only the in-frame ones, dropping some. The sample contains about 2.4 million clones, under 95% of which appear only once. The chain joins TRBV11-2 to TRBJ2-3, with D unclear. This TCR derives from a man between 18 and 29 years old in good health. Some clones in this sample may be carry-over from other donors' samples. Sequencing was carried out using naive CD4+ T cells from PBMCs. The subset: CD45RA+ positively selected. CDR3 bases: TGTGCCAGCAGTTCCAGACCACATCAGCCCACTAGCACAGATACGCAGTATTTT. The encoded protein is CASSSRPHQPTSTDTQYF.